This T cell receptor beta chain was identified during a study of T-cell memory formation after mild COVID-19. Findings and limits, study-wide: Some clones that responded were present in memory (sampled pre-infection), which suggests cross-reactive memory joined. The CD4+ clones that contracted clustered mainly within CM and EM, and the CD8+ clones concentrated in EMRA.

As to this clonotype: Its target is not known.

This CDR3 is built from 15 residues. The V gene's germline CDR1 is MNHEY and CDR2 SVGEGT. V lost 11 bases, J lost 2 bases, and 8 bases stayed unmatched. MiXCR, run by TCRdb on the 5' RACE reads, gives a single entry per CDR3 protein. The sample holds about 440,000 distinct CDR3 sequences; 15% to 25% are singletons and the top ten take approximately 8.1%. This TCR derives from an adult woman who had mild COVID-19 (a few samples of this study predate the infection). Cell type and time point are not known. Sequencing was performed on PBMCs or a T cell subset sorted from them (not recorded which). The chain has TRBV6-2 or TRBV6-3 and TRBJ2-7; TRBD2 matches at 14 bases. The CDR3 here is CAARTSGGWTYEQYF. CDR3 sequence (DNA): TGTGCCGCCCGGACTAGCGGGGGGTGGACCTACGAGCAGTACTTC.